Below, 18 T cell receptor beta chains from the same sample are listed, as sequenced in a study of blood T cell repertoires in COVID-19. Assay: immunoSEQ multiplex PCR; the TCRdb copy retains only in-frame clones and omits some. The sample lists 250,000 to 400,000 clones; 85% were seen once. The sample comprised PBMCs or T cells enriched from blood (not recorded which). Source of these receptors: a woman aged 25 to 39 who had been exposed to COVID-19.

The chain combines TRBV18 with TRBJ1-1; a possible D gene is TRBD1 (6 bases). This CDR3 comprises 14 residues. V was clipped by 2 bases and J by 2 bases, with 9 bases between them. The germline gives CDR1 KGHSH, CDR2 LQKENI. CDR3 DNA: TGTGCCAGCTCACCAAAACAGGGCAACACTGAAGCTTTCTTT. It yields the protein CASSPKQGNTEAFF.

The CDR3 spells CASSTRGQGLLYEQYF. In DNA form, the CDR3 reads TGTGCCAGCAGCACCCGTGGCCAGGGTCTTCTATACGAGCAGTACTTC. The rearrangement joins TRBV7-2 to TRBJ2-7, with TRBD1 as a possible D gene (5 bases). The CDR3 loop spans 16 amino acids. Germline lookup yields CDR1 SGHTA and CDR2 FQGNSA. V gave up 5 bases and J gave up 4 bases, with 21 bases separating them.

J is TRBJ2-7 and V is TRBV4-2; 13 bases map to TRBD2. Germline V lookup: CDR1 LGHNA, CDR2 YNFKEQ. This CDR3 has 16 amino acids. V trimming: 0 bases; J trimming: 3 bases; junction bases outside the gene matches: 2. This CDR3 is CASSQEGLAGHYEQYF. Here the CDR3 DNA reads TGTGCCAGCAGCCAAGAGGGACTAGCGGGGCACTACGAGCAGTACTTC.

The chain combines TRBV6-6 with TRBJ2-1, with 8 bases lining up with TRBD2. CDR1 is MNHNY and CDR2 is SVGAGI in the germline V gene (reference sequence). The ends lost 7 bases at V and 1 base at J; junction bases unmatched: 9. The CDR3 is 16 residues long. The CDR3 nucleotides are TGTGCCAGCACCAAGGGTTCTAGCGGGTCCTACAATGAGCAGTTCTTC. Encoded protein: CASTKGSSGSYNEQFF.

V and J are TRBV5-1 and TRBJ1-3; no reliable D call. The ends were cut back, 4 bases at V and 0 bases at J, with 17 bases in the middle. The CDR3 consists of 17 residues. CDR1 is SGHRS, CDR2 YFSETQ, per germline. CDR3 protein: CASSLNRRGGSGNTIYF. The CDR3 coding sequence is TGCGCCAGCAGCCTGAACCGGCGGGGAGGCTCTGGAAACACCATATATTTT.

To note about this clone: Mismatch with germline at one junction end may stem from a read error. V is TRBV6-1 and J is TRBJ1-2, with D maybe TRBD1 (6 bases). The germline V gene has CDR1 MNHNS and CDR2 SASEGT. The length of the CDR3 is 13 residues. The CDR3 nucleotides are TGTGCCAGCAGGGAAGAGGGGGGGAACGGCTACACCTTC. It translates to CASREEGGNGYTF.

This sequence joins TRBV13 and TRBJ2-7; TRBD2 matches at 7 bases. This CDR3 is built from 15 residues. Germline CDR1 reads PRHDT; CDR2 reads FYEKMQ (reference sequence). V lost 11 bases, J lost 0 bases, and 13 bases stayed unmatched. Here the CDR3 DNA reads TGTGCCTCCCTAGGGGCTAGCGGAAGCTCCTACGAGCAGTACTTC. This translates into CASLGASGSSYEQYF.

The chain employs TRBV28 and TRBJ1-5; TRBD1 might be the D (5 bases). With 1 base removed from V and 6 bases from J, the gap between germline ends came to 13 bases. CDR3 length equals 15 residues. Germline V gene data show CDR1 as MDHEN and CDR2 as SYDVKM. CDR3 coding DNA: TGTGCCAGCAGTTTATTACCCGGGGGGGTTCAGCCCCAGCATTTT. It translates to CASSLLPGGVQPQHF.

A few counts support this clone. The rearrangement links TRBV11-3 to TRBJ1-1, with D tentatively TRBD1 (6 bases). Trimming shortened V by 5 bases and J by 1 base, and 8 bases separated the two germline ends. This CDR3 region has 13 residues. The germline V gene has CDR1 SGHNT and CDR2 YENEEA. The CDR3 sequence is CASSAQGNTEAFF. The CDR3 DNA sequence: TGTGCCAGCAGCGCACAGGGGAACACTGAAGCTTTCTTT. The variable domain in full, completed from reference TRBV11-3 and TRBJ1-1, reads EAGVVQSPRYKIIEKKQPVAFWCNPISGHNTLYWYLQNLGQGPELLIRYENEEAVDDSQLPKDRFSAERLKGVDSTLKIQPAELGDSAVYLCASSAQGNTEAFFGQGTRLTVV.

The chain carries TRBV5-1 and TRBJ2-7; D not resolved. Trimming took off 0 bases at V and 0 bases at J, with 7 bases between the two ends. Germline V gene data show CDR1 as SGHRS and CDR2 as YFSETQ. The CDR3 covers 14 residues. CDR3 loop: CASSLVDYSYEQYF. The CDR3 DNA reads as TGCGCCAGCAGCTTGGTAGATTACTCCTACGAGCAGTACTTC.

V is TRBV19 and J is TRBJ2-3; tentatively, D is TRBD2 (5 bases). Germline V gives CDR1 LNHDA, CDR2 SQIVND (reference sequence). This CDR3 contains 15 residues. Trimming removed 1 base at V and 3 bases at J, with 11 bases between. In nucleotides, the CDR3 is TGTGCCAGTAGTATAGGGTTAACTAGTACAGATACGCAGTATTTT. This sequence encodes CASSIGLTSTDTQYF. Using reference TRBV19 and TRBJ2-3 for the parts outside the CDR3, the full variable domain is DGGITQSPKYLFRKEGQNVTLSCEQNLNHDAMYWYRQDPGQGLRLIYYSQIVNDFQKGDIAEGYSVSREKKESFPLTVTSAQKNPTAFYLCASSIGLTSTDTQYFGPGTRLTVL.

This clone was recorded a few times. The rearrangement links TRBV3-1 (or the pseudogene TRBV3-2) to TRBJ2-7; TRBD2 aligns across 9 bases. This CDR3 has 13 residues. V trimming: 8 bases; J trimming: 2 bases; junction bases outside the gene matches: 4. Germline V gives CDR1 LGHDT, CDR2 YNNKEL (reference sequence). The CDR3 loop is CASLAGGTYEQYF. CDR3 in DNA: TGTGCCAGCCTCGCGGGAGGGACCTACGAGCAGTACTTC.

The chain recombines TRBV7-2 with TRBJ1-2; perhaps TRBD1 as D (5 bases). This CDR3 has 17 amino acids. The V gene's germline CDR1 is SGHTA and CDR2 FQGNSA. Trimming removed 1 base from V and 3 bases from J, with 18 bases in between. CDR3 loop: CASSLEGQGFRYYGYTF. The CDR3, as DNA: TGTGCCAGCAGCTTAGAGGGCCAGGGATTCCGCTACTATGGCTACACCTTC.

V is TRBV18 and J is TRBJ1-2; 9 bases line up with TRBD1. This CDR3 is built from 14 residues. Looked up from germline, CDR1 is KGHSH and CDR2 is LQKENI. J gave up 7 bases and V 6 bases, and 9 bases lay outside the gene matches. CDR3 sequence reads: CASSRDREYGGYTF. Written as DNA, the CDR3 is TGTGCCAGCTCGAGGGACAGGGAATATGGTGGCTACACCTTC.

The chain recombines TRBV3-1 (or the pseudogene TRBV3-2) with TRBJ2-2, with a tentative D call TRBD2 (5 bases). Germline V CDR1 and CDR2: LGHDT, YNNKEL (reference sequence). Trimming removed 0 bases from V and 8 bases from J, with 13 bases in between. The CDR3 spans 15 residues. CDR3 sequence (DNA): TGTGCCAGCAGCCAAGAGCTCGGGGATCTAGGGGAGCTGTTTTTT. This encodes CASSQELGDLGELFF.

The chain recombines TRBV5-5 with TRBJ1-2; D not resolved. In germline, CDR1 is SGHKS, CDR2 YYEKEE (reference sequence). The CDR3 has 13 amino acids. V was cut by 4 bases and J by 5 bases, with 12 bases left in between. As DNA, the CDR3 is TGTGCCAGCAGCCCGACTGATACTTATGGCTACACCTTC. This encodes CASSPTDTYGYTF.

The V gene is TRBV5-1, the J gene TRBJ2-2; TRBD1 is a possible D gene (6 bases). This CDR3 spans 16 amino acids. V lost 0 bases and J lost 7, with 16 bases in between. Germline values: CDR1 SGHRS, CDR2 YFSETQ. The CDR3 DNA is TGCGCCAGCAGCTTGGAAGGGGGAATGCGCTTCGGGGAGCTGTTTTTT. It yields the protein CASSLEGGMRFGELFF.

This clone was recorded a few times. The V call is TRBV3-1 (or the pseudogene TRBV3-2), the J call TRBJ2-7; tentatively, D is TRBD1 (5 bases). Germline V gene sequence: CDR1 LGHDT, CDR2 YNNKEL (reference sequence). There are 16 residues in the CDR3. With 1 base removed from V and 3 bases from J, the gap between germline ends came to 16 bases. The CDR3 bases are TGTGCCAGCAGCCAAGCCCAGGGTCGGCTTTTCTACGAGCAGTACTTC. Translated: CASSQAQGRLFYEQYF.